The T cell receptor (beta chain) described here comes from a study of blood T cell repertoires in COVID-19 (TCRdb year 2020). Context from the whole study: Collaborator samples came from the United States, Italy and Spain and covered acute and convalescent phases of COVID-19. The prospective study material was composed of cDNA or gDNA derived from T cells, B-cell-depleted T cells, or PBMCs. Deeply sampled blood TCRbeta repertoires from subjects exposed to, actively infected with, or recovered from COVID-19 were included in the dataset. The repertoires were made available in a free public database intended to serve as a resource for research on the immune response to SARS-CoV-2. Samples were obtained from the ongoing ImmuneRACE study (first 160 participants) and from some 1,300 subjects provided by 6 global collaborators. Sample metadata almost always included a de-identified subject ID, COVID-19 status, age in years and sex. Where available, HLA class I and class II types were taken from metadata supplied by the sample provider and were not determined by assay-based typing. General study outcomes and caveats: The amount of clinical and demographic metadata varied by source and participant and was provided uncurated.

In the case of this clone: What this receptor recognizes is not known. Within one base of it there is no much larger clone, and no base qualities were kept.

Another Seattle source contributed samples from volunteer blood donors who had recovered from COVID-19. Collaborating institutions collected whole blood in K2EDTA tubes following their own protocols. For TCRbeta analysis, collaborator samples were shipped as frozen whole blood, as isolated PBMCs, or as DNA extracted from either sample type. The germline V gene supplies CDR1 SGHAT and CDR2 FQNNGV. The V end loses 3 bases and the J end loses 1 base, and a stretch of 9 bases separates them. The CDR3 holds 14 amino acids from the cysteine to the phenylalanine. Only CDR3 DNA is held: 42 bases, read in frame from base 1. TCRbeta CDR3 regions were amplified from genomic DNA using the immunoSEQ Assay, a bias-controlled multiplex PCR. Turning to the authors' computational methods: Nucleated cell counts per sample were estimated from amplification of reference gene primers within the assay. To quantify the absolute abundance of each unique TCRbeta CDR3 rearrangement, sequence reads were collapsed and filtered. For each sample, productive Simpson clonality was calculated by taking the square root of Simpson's diversity index across productive rearrangements. In its TCRdb copy, this immuneACCESS table keeps in-frame sequences only and misses some clones. Where compared with another copy, unresolved V genes explain less than half of these, and the others have no known cause. That table is the source of V, J and clone size, and D and trimming were worked out from the DNA. The sample records fewer than 250,000 clones, roughly 86% of which are singletons. The ten largest clones take up 1.5% to 2% of the sample.

Sequencing used peripheral blood. The chain was built from TRBV11-2 and TRBJ1-1; the D gene is perhaps TRBD1, from 5 matching bases. This TCR was recovered from a woman aged 60 to 75 who had recovered from COVID-19. The nucleotides are TGTGCCAGCAGCTTTGGGGGGAAGAACACTGAAGCTTTCTTT. It translates to CASSFGGKNTEAFF.